The clone carrying this TCR beta chain has a count of ten or more. No antigen is known for it. Unique molecular identifiers were present on cDNA, and template switching added a universal primer site. TCRdb reprocessed the 5' RACE reads with MiXCR, giving one entry per CDR3 protein. The sample carries hundreds of thousands of distinct CDR3 sequences, around 6% recorded once. The data belong to a study of identical twins. Broader study findings: Fewer insertions marked abundant cord blood beta clonotypes; young adult naive trended weakly, memory not at all. For out-of-frame alpha sequences shared by twins, low generation probability was in excess.

All donors were healthy, and all were Caucasian. Germline lookup yields CDR1 GTSNPN and CDR2 SVGIG (reference sequence). The ends lost 3 bases at V and 8 bases at J; junction bases unmatched: 13. This CDR3 is 15 amino acids long. This sequence joins TRBV30 and TRBJ2-4, with 7 bases matching TRBD1. Source material: naive T cells sorted from blood. The sequence derives from a young man in good health. The CDR3, as DNA: TGTGCCTGGAGCGGAGACTCGGGGCAGGGGGACATTCAGTACTTC. Translating gives CAWSGDSGQGDIQYF.